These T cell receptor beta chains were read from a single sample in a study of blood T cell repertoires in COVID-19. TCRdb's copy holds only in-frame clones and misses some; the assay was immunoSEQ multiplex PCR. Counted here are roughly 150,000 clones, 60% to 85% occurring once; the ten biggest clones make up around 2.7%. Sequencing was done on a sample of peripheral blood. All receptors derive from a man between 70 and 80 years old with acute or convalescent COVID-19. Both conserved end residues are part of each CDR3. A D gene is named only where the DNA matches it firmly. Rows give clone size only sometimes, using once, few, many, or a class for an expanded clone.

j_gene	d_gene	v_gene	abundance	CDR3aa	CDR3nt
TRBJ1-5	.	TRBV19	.	CASADSINQPQHF	TGTGCCAGTGCGGACAGCATCAATCAGCCCCAGCATTTT
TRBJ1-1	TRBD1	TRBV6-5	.	CASSYRTGATEAFF	TGTGCCAGCAGTTACCGGACAGGGGCCACTGAAGCTTTCTTT
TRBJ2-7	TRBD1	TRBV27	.	CASSPKTGTYEQYF	TGTGCCAGCAGTCCAAAGACAGGGACCTACGAGCAGTACTTC
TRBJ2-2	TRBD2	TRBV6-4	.	CASRGLAIANTGELFF	TGTGCCAGCAGGGGACTAGCGATAGCGAACACCGGGGAGCTGTTTTTT
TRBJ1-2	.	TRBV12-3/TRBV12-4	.	CASSLAQGNGYTF	TGTGCCAGCAGTTTAGCGCAGGGCAATGGCTACACCTTC
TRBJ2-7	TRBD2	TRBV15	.	CATSRDLGREIEQYF	TGTGCCACCAGCAGAGATCTGGGGCGGGAGATTGAGCAGTACTTC
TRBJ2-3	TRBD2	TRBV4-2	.	CASSQELAGGFSGTDTQYF	TGTGCCAGCAGCCAAGAATTAGCGGGAGGTTTTAGCGGCACAGATACGCAGTATTTT
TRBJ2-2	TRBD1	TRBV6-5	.	CASRRQGNTGELFF	TGTGCCAGCAGGCGACAGGGTAACACCGGGGAGCTGTTTTTT
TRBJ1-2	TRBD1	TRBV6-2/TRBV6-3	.	CASSSWTGGYGYTF	TGTGCCAGCAGTTCCTGGACAGGGGGCTATGGCTACACCTTC
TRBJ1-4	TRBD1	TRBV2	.	CASSRTGAASVKLFF	TGTGCCAGCAGTAGGACAGGGGCGGCCTCGGTGAAACTGTTTTTT
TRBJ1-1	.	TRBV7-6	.	CASSLERGTEAFF	TGTGCCAGCAGCTTAGAACGGGGCACTGAAGCTTTCTTT
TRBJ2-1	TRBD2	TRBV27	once	CASSLFTTLAGGLDEQFF	TGTGCCAGCAGTTTATTCACTACGCTAGCGGGAGGGCTCGATGAGCAGTTCTTC